A single sample gave rise to the 13 T cell receptor beta chains below, sequenced in a study of blood T cells in healthy people across ages. A J-beta primer mix and a sample-barcoded 5' primer were used in a second PCR of roughly 6 to 11 cycles. TCRdb re-called the 5' RACE reads with MiXCR, one entry per CDR3 protein. In the table there are 1.5 million to 2 million distinct CDR3 sequences, roughly 50% of which are singletons. The sequencing sample was made of blood. The receptors were sampled from a woman between 40 and 50 years old in good health.

CDR3 DNA: TGCGCCAGCAGCTTGGTCCCAGGTTCGGGGCACGAGCAGTACTTC. This gives the protein CASSLVPGSGHEQYF. This chain connects TRBV5-1 to TRBJ2-5, with D perhaps assigned TRBD1 or TRBD2 (5 bases each). The J call may be faulty, since TRBJ2-7 better matches the DNA end. The CDR3 has 15 amino acids. From germline, CDR1 is SGHRS and CDR2 YFSETQ.

As regards this clonotype: A much larger clone differs from this one at a single base, so this may be a read error. The chain employs TRBV29-1 and TRBJ2-1; D unresolved. The assigned J gene may be wrong: the sequence end matches TRBJ2-7 better. Germline V CDR1 and CDR2: SQVTM, ANQGSEA. CDR3 length: 13 residues. The CDR3 here is CSVGQSSYNEQYF. CDR3 in DNA: TGCAGCGTTGGGCAGAGCTCCTACAATGAGCAGTACTTC.

This clonotype was seen a few times. CDR3 sequence: CASSQVLAGDSYNEQFF. The CDR3 region has the DNA TGTGCCAGCAGCCAAGTTTTAGCGGGGGATTCCTACAATGAGCAGTTCTTC. The chain has TRBV14 and TRBJ2-1, with TRBD2 matching over 9 bases. Germline V gives CDR1 SGHDN, CDR2 FVKESK. V trimming: 1 base; J trimming: 1 base; junction bases outside the gene matches: 5. This CDR3 contains 17 residues. Combining the CDR3 with reference TRBV14 and TRBJ2-1 gives the whole variable domain EAGVTQFPSHSVIEKGQTVTLRCDPISGHDNLYWYRRVMGKEIKFLLHFVKESKQDESGMPNNRFLAERTGGTYSTLKVQPAELEDSGVYFCASSQVLAGDSYNEQFFGPGTRLTVL.

This clonotype was seen more than once but under ten times. V and J are TRBV9 and TRBJ2-3; 8 nucleotides match TRBD1. J lost 3 bases, V lost 3 bases, and 6 bases had no gene match. The CDR3 has 15 amino acids. Per germline, CDR1 SGDLS and CDR2 YYNGEE. DNA of the CDR3: TGTGCCAGCAGCGCTCAGGGGGCTTGGACAGATACGCAGTATTTT. This codes for CASSAQGAWTDTQYF.

The chain combines TRBV28 with TRBJ2-3; 9 bases agree with TRBD1. This CDR3 comprises 17 residues. The germline gives CDR1 MDHEN, CDR2 SYDVKM. The J segment lost 2 bases and the V segment lost 6 bases, leaving 12 bases of the junction unmatched. CDR3 sequence reads: CASSGRAQGAVTDTQYF. CDR3 sequence (DNA): TGTGCCAGCAGCGGGAGAGCACAGGGGGCAGTCACAGATACGCAGTATTTT.

V gene TRBV12-3 or TRBV12-4 combines with J gene TRBJ2-7; 7 bases are a match to TRBD1. The CDR3 sequence is 13 residues long. The V gene end was trimmed by 6 bases and the J gene end by 6 bases; junction bases not matched to a gene: 8. The CDR3 is CASSPGQNGEQYF. The DNA of the CDR3 is TGTGCCAGCAGCCCGGGACAGAACGGCGAGCAGTACTTC.

Remarks on this clonotype: One end of the junction fails to match germline, which may point to a read error. The chain couples TRBV10-3 to TRBJ1-5; no definite D call. The CDR3 has 13 amino acids. Germline V gene sequence: CDR1 ENHRY, CDR2 SYGVKD. Written as DNA, the CDR3 is TGTGCCAGCAGTGAGGCGGGTAATCAGCCCCAGCATTTT. Translating it yields CASSEAGNQPQHF.

The chain joins TRBV6-2 or TRBV6-3 to TRBJ1-2; 7 nucleotides align to TRBD1. The CDR3 contains 17 residues. J was trimmed by 2 bases and V by 2 bases; bases with no gene match: 11. Germline CDR1 reads MNHEY; CDR2 reads SVGEGT. The CDR3 DNA follows: TGTGCCAGCAGTTACGGGACAGTCAGCACACGGAACTATGGCTACACCTTC. It specifies CASSYGTVSTRNYGYTF.

This clonotype turned up a few times. This chain uses TRBV20-1 with TRBJ1-2; tentative D call: TRBD1 (6 bases). The CDR3 totals 14 residues. Between the trimmed V and J ends, which lost 0 bases and 2 bases, there was a span of 10 bases. Germline values: CDR1 DFQATT, CDR2 SNEGSKA (reference sequence). The CDR3 DNA reads as TGCAGTGCTAGAGATACGGGGGCGAACTATGGCTACACCTTC. As protein: CSARDTGANYGYTF.

This clonotype was observed a handful of times. The chain recombines TRBV13 with TRBJ2-7; D tentatively fits TRBD1 or TRBD2 (6 bases each). Judging by the DNA end, TRBJ2-4 fits better; the J call may be wrong. Per the germline V gene, CDR1 is PRHDT and CDR2 is FYEKMQ (reference sequence). The CDR3 runs 13 residues. The CDR3 reads CASTRSRGDIQYF. The CDR3 nucleotides read TGTGCCAGCACCCGATCAAGGGGGGACATTCAGTACTTC.

This chain links TRBV9 with TRBJ1-2, with D possibly matching TRBD1 (6 bases). The CDR3 loop spans 15 amino acids. Germline V lookup: CDR1 SGDLS, CDR2 YYNGEE. Trimming took 3 bases from V and 4 from J, leaving 16 bases between them. CDR3 sequence reads: CASSAGGRGGYGYTF. CDR3 sequence (DNA): TGTGCCAGCAGCGCCGGGGGGCGCGGTGGCTATGGCTACACCTTC.

The genes are TRBV10-3 and TRBJ1-2; no clear D. Germline loops: CDR1 ENHRY, CDR2 SYGVKD. The CDR3 is 14 amino acids. Trimming stripped 7 bases from V and 8 bases from J, with 20 bases between. CDR3 nucleotides: TGTGCCATCACGGCCAGCCCCTCGGCTGGGGGCTACACCTTC. Amino acids: CAITASPSAGGYTF.

V and J are TRBV7-9 and TRBJ2-1, with D perhaps being TRBD1 or TRBD2 (5 bases each). Germline V lookup: CDR1 SEHNR, CDR2 FQNEAQ (reference sequence). Trimming took 5 bases from V and 9 from J, leaving 20 bases between them. The CDR3 consists of 15 residues. Here the CDR3 reads CASSAGDRPPPEQFF. The CDR3 DNA reads as TGTGCCAGCAGCGCTGGGGACCGACCCCCCCCTGAGCAGTTCTTC. Full variable domain (remainder filled in from reference TRBV7-9 and TRBJ2-1): DTGVSQNPRHKITKRGQNVTFRCDPISEHNRLYWYRQTLGQGPEFLTYFQNEAQLEKSRLLSDRFSAERPKGSFSTLEIQRTEQGDSAMYLCASSAGDRPPPEQFFGPGTRLTVL.